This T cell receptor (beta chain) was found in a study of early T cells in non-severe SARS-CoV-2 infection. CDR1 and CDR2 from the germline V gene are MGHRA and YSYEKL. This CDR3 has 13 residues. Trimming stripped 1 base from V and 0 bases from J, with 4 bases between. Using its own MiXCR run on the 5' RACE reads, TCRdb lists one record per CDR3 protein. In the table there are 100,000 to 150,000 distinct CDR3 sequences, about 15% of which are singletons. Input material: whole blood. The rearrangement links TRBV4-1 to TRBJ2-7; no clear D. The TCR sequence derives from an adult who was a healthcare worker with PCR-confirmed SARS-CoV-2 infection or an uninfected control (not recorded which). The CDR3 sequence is CASSQAFSYEQYF. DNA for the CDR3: TGCGCCAGCAGCCAAGCATTCTCCTACGAGCAGTACTTC.